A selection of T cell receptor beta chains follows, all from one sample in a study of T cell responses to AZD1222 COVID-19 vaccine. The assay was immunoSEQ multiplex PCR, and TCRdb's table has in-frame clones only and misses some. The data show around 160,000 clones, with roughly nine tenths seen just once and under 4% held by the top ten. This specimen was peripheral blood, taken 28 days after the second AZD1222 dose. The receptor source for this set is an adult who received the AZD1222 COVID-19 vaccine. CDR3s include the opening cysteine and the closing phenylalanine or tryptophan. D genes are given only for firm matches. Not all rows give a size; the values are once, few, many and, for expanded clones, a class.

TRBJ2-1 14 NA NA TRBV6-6 TGTGCCAGCAGTGAGTGGGCGCTAAACAATGAGCAGTTCTTC CASSEWALNNEQFF
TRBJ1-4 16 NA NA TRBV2 TGTGCCAGCGTACGACGAGGCAGGGCAACTAATGAAAAACTGTTTTTT CASVRRGRATNEKLFF
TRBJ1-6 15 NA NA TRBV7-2 TGTGCCAGCAGCTTTGGGCAGACCTATAATTCACCCCTCCACTTT CASSFGQTYNSPLHF
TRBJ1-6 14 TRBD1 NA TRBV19 TGTGCCAGTAGGCCCCGGGACAGAAATTCACCCCTCCACTTT CASRPRDRNSPLHF
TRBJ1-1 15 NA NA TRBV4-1 TGCGCCAGCAGCCAAGAAAGTAAGAACAGCCAGGCGGCTTTCTTT CASSQESKNSQAAFF
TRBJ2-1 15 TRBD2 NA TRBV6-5 TGTGCCAGCAGTCTTAGCGGGAGCTCCTACAATGAGCAGTTCTTC CASSLSGSSYNEQFF
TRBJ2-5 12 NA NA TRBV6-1 TGTGCCAGCAGTGAAGTCGGGGAGACCCAGTACTTC CASSEVGETQYF
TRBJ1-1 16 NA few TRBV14 TGTGCCAGCAGCCACCGGGACCTACGTCAGTCCACTGAAGCTTTCTTT CASSHRDLRQSTEAFF
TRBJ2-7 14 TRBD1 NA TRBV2 TGTGCCAGCAGTCGGGACAGGGACTCCTACGAGCAGTACTTC CASSRDRDSYEQYF
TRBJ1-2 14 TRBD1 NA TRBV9 TGTGCCAGCAGCGTAGGTCAGGGGGGCGATGGCTACACCTTC CASSVGQGGDGYTF
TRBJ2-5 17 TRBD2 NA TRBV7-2 TGTGCCAGCAGCTTCGAGACTAGCGGGAGAGCTGCAGAGACCCAGTACTTC CASSFETSGRAAETQYF
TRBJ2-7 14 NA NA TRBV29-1 TGCAGCGTTGGAGGACGGACGGCCTCCTACGAGCAGTACTTC CSVGGRTASYEQYF
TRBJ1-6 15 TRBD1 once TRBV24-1 TGTGCCACCAGTGTTGGGACAGGGTTTAATTCACCCCTCCACTTT CATSVGTGFNSPLHF
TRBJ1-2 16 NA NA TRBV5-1 TGCGCCAGCAGCTTGGATGGTGGGACCGGGGGCTATGGCTACACCTTC CASSLDGGTGGYGYTF
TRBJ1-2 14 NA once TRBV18 TGTGCCAGCTCACCCCAGACGGATTACTATGGCTACACCTTC CASSPQTDYYGYTF
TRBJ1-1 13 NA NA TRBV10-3 TGTGCCATCACCCTTGGGGTGAACACTGAAGCTTTCTTT CAITLGVNTEAFF
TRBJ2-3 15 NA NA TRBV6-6 TGTGCCAGCAGTAGCGGCCCGGGGGCCGGAGATACGCAGTATTTT CASSSGPGAGDTQYF
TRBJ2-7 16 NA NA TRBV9 TGTGCCAGCAGCGTAGTGTCCGGGGCCCTCCGAGAACGGCAGTACTTC CASSVVSGALRERQYF
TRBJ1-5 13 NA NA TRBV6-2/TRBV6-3 TGTGCCAGCACTTACAGGGTTGGGCAGCCCCAGCATTTT CASTYRVGQPQHF
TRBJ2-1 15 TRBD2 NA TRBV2 TGTGCCAGCAGTGTTCTAGCGGGGGAGGGAGGTGAGCAGTTCTTC CASSVLAGEGGEQFF
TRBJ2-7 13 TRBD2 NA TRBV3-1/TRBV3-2 TGTGCCAGCAGCCGGACTAGCGGATACGAGCAGTACTTC CASSRTSGYEQYF
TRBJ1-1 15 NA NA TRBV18 TGTGCCAGCTCACCCCGGAATAACGCGAACACTGAAGCTTTCTTT CASSPRNNANTEAFF
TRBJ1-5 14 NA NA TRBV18 TGTGCCAGCTCACCACAGGGGCCAGATCAGCCCCAGCATTTT CASSPQGPDQPQHF
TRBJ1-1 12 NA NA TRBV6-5 TGTGCCAGCAGCCGCGGGGAAACTGAAGCTTTCTTT CASSRGETEAFF
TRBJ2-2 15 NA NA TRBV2 NA CASSEGGVAPGSCFF
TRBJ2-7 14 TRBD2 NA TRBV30 TGTGCCTGGAGTGGCCCGGGACTAGCCGACGAGCAGTACTTC CAWSGPGLADEQYF
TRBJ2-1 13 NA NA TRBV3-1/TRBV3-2 TGTGCCAGCAGCCACCTAACCTACAATGAGCAGTTCTTC CASSHLTYNEQFF
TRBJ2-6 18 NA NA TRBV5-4 TGTGCCAGCAGCTTTGGATCCCCCCGGATCTCTGGGGCCAACGTCCTGACTTTC CASSFGSPRISGANVLTF
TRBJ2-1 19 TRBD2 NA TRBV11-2 TGTGCCAGCAGCTTAAGTCGGACTAGCGGGAGGGGGTTGGGGGATGAGCAGTTCTTC CASSLSRTSGRGLGDEQFF
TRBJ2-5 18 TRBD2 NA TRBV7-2 TGTGCCAGCAGCTTACGCCGACTAGCGGGGGGGCCCGGGGAGACCCAGTACTTC CASSLRRLAGGPGETQYF
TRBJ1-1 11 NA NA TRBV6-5 TGTGCCAGCAGTTACAGGGCCGAAGCTTTCTTT CASSYRAEAFF
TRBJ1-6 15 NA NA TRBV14 TGTGCCAGTTCACCGGGGGCGGATTATAATTCACCCCTCCACTTT CASSPGADYNSPLHF
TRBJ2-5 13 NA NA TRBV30 TGTGCCTGTCCGCTTAGCGACCAAGAGACCCAGTACTTC CACPLSDQETQYF
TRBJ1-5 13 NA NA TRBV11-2 TGTGCCAGCAGCTTATGGGATAATCAGCCCCAGCATTTT CASSLWDNQPQHF
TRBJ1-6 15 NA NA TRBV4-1 TGCGCCAGCAGCCAGGAAGACAGCTATAATTCACCCCTCCACTTT CASSQEDSYNSPLHF
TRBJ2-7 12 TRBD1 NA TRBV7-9 TGTGCCAGCAGCAGACAGGGCTACGAGCAGTACTTC CASSRQGYEQYF
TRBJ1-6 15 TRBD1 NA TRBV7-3 TGTGCCAGCAGCTTAAAGGGACAGGGTTTTTCACCCCTCCACTTT CASSLKGQGFSPLHF
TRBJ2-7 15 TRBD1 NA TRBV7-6 TGTGCCAGCAGCTTAGTGGCAGGGGGTGATCACGAGCAGTACTTC CASSLVAGGDHEQYF
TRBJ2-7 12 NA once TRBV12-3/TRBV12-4 TGTGCCAGCAGTCCCACTAGGCTTGAGCAGTACTTC CASSPTRLEQYF
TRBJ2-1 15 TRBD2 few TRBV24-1 TGTGCCACCAGCGAAGCGGGAGGGCCACAGAATGAGCAGTTCTTC CATSEAGGPQNEQFF
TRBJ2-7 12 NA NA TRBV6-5 TGTGCCAGCAGTTCACAGAACTACGAGCAGTACTTC CASSSQNYEQYF
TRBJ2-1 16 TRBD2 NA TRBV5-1 TGCGCCAGCAGCCTCCAGACTAGCGGGAGGGCCGCTGAGCAGTTCTTC CASSLQTSGRAAEQFF
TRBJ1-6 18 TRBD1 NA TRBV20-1 TGCAGTGCTAGTACCGGTCTACTCGGGACAGGTGATAATTCACCCCTCCACTTT CSASTGLLGTGDNSPLHF
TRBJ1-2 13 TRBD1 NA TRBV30 TGTGCCTGGAGTGTGACAGGGTCCTATGGCTACACCTTC CAWSVTGSYGYTF
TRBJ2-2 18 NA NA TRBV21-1 TGTGCCAGCAGCCACAAGGGACAGGGAGAAACTTACACCGGGGAGCTGTTTTTT CASSHKGQGETYTGELFF
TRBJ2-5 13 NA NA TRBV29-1 TGCAGCGTTGAAACTCGGATCGGAGAGACCCAGTACTTC CSVETRIGETQYF
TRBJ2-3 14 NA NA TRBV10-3 TGTGCCATCAGCCGGGACTCTAGCACAGATACGCAGTATTTT CAISRDSSTDTQYF